Listed below are T cell receptor beta chains from one sample, sequenced in a study of cytomegalovirus exposure and HLA in healthy donors. Sequencing was performed with immunoSEQ multiplex PCR; in TCRdb, only in-frame clones are kept and a portion is missing. The data contain about 140,000 clones, approximately 80% of them singletons. What was sequenced was PBMCs. These receptors came from a woman aged 40 to 50 in good health and CMV-seronegative. Both conserved end residues are part of each CDR3. A D gene is named only where the DNA matches it firmly. Size tells how often a clone was seen (once, few, many) or the class of an expanded clone, and some rows leave it out.

J gene: TRBJ2-5
V gene: TRBV28
D gene: TRBD2
clone size: -
CDR3 protein: CASSPSGRRETQYF
CDR3 DNA: TGTGCCAGCAGTCCTAGCGGGAGGAGGGAGACCCAGTACTTC

J gene: TRBJ2-7
V gene: TRBV4-2
D gene: -
clone size: -
CDR3 protein: CASSQDGTSSYEQYF
CDR3 DNA: TGTGCCAGCAGCCAAGACGGGACTTCCTCCTACGAGCAGTACTTC

J gene: TRBJ2-7
V gene: TRBV4-3
D gene: -
clone size: once
CDR3 protein: CASSQVLGRGQYF
CDR3 DNA: TGCGCCAGCAGCCAAGTCCTCGGAAGGGGGCAGTACTTC

J gene: TRBJ2-3
V gene: TRBV7-2
D gene: -
clone size: few
CDR3 protein: CASSRSRADTQYF
CDR3 DNA: TGTGCCAGCAGCCGTAGTCGCGCAGATACGCAGTATTTT

J gene: TRBJ1-5
V gene: TRBV19
D gene: -
clone size: -
CDR3 protein: CASSIDSRPYSNQPQHF
CDR3 DNA: TGTGCCAGTAGTATAGATTCCAGGCCTTATAGCAATCAGCCCCAGCATTTT

J gene: TRBJ2-3
V gene: TRBV10-1
D gene: TRBD2
clone size: -
CDR3 protein: CASSEAVGRGGTDTQYF
CDR3 DNA: TGCGCCAGCAGTGAGGCCGTGGGTCGGGGGGGCACAGATACGCAGTATTTT

J gene: TRBJ1-3
V gene: TRBV5-8
D gene: TRBD1
clone size: -
CDR3 protein: CASSGTTGSTKLSGNTIYF
CDR3 DNA: TGTGCCAGCAGCGGAACGACAGGGAGCACTAAACTCTCTGGAAACACCATATATTTT

J gene: TRBJ2-1
V gene: TRBV11-1
D gene: -
clone size: few
CDR3 protein: CASSLRGSRWKFF
CDR3 DNA: TGTGCCAGCAGCCTACGGGGATCAAGATGGAAGTTCTTC

J gene: TRBJ1-3
V gene: TRBV6-6
D gene: TRBD1
clone size: -
CDR3 protein: CASSRPTGTAGVTIYF
CDR3 DNA: TGTGCCAGCAGCAGACCCACCGGGACAGCGGGAGTCACCATATATTTT

J gene: TRBJ1-3
V gene: TRBV28
D gene: TRBD1
clone size: few
CDR3 protein: CASSTGGGNTIYF
CDR3 DNA: TGTGCCAGCAGTACAGGGGGCGGAAACACCATATATTTT

J gene: TRBJ2-7
V gene: TRBV19
D gene: TRBD2
clone size: -
CDR3 protein: CASSFSGGNYEQYF
CDR3 DNA: TGTGCCAGTAGTTTTAGCGGGGGTAACTACGAGCAGTACTTC

J gene: TRBJ2-7
V gene: TRBV9
D gene: -
clone size: -
CDR3 protein: CASSVSGTALEEQYF
CDR3 DNA: TGTGCCAGCAGCGTTTCCGGGACTGCCTTGGAAGAGCAGTACTTC

J gene: TRBJ2-1
V gene: TRBV7-9
D gene: TRBD2
clone size: -
CDR3 protein: CASSSPSGRGGYNEQFF
CDR3 DNA: TGTGCCAGCAGCTCTCCGTCGGGACGGGGGGGATACAATGAGCAGTTCTTC

J gene: TRBJ1-1
V gene: TRBV21-1
D gene: -
clone size: -
CDR3 protein: CASSKGRDRGTEAFF
CDR3 DNA: TGTGCCAGCAGCAAAGGCAGGGACAGGGGCACTGAAGCTTTCTTT

J gene: TRBJ1-2
V gene: TRBV4-2
D gene: TRBD1
clone size: -
CDR3 protein: CASSAAGTGVYGYTF
CDR3 DNA: TGTGCCAGCAGCGCAGCTGGGACAGGGGTCTATGGCTACACCTTC

J gene: TRBJ2-2
V gene: TRBV6-6
D gene: -
clone size: -
CDR3 protein: CTSSPGRANTGELFF
CDR3 DNA: TGTACCAGCAGCCCCGGCCGGGCGAACACCGGGGAGCTGTTTTTT

J gene: TRBJ2-3
V gene: TRBV5-1
D gene: TRBD2
clone size: -
CDR3 protein: CASSLELAGPDTQYF
CDR3 DNA: TGCGCCAGCAGCTTGGAGTTAGCGGGGCCAGATACGCAGTATTTT

J gene: TRBJ1-4
V gene: TRBV5-6
D gene: -
clone size: -
CDR3 protein: CASSLSYIYGATAALFF
CDR3 DNA: TGTGCCAGCAGCTTGTCCTATATTTATGGAGCTACAGCGGCACTGTTTTTT

J gene: TRBJ1-1
V gene: TRBV7-9
D gene: -
clone size: -
CDR3 protein: CASSATTGIRTEAFF
CDR3 DNA: TGTGCCAGCAGCGCGACGACAGGTATAAGGACTGAAGCTTTCTTT

J gene: TRBJ1-2
V gene: TRBV30
D gene: -
clone size: -
CDR3 protein: CAWSRKLRAAYGYTF
CDR3 DNA: TGTGCCTGGAGTCGGAAACTCAGGGCAGCCTATGGCTACACCTTC

J gene: TRBJ2-5
V gene: TRBV21-1
D gene: -
clone size: -
CDR3 protein: CASSISGGRETQYF
CDR3 DNA: TGTGCCAGCAGCATAAGTGGGGGGAGGGAGACCCAGTACTTC

J gene: TRBJ1-3
V gene: TRBV9
D gene: -
clone size: -
CDR3 protein: CASSESSLGNTIYF
CDR3 DNA: TGTGCCAGCAGCGAGAGTAGCCTCGGAAACACCATATATTTT

J gene: TRBJ1-1
V gene: TRBV7-3
D gene: -
clone size: -
CDR3 protein: CASSPLGPRNTEAFF
CDR3 DNA: TGTGCCAGCAGCCCCCTCGGTCCCCGGAACACTGAAGCTTTCTTT

J gene: TRBJ2-7
V gene: TRBV28
D gene: TRBD2
clone size: -
CDR3 protein: CASRLGLAGSYEQYF
CDR3 DNA: TGTGCCAGCAGACTAGGACTAGCGGGATCCTACGAGCAGTACTTC

J gene: TRBJ1-2
V gene: TRBV5-1
D gene: TRBD1
clone size: -
CDR3 protein: CASSPGQYGYTF
CDR3 DNA: TGCGCCAGCAGCCCGGGACAGTATGGCTACACCTTC

J gene: TRBJ2-1
V gene: TRBV7-9
D gene: TRBD1
clone size: -
CDR3 protein: CASSPDRVMEDEQFF
CDR3 DNA: TGTGCCAGCAGTCCAGACAGGGTCATGGAGGATGAGCAGTTCTTC

J gene: TRBJ1-1
V gene: TRBV10-3
D gene: TRBD1
clone size: -
CDR3 protein: CASTQGEENTEAFF
CDR3 DNA: TGTGCCAGCACCCAGGGGGAGGAGAACACTGAAGCTTTCTTT